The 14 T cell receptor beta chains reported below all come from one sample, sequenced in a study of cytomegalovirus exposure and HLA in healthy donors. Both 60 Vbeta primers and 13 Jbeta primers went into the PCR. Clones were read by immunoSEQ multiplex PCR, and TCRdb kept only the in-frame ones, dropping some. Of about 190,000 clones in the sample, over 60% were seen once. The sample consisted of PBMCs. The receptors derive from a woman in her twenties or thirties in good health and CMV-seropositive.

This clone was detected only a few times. The CDR3 sequence: CASSSTGVTEAFF. The CDR3 coding sequence is TGCGCCAGCAGCAGCACAGGGGTTACTGAAGCTTTCTTT. The chain links TRBV5-1 to TRBJ1-1; 7 bases are a match to TRBD1. The V gene's germline CDR1 is SGHRS and CDR2 YFSETQ. There are 13 residues in the CDR3. J gave up 5 bases and V 4 bases, and 5 bases lay outside the gene matches.

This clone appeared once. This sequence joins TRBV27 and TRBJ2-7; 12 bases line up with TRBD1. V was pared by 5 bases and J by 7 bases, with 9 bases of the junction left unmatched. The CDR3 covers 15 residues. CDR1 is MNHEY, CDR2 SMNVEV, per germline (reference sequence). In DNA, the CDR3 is TGTGCCAGCAGTCGCCCGGGACAGGGGGCCGGTGAGCAGTACTTC. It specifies CASSRPGQGAGEQYF.

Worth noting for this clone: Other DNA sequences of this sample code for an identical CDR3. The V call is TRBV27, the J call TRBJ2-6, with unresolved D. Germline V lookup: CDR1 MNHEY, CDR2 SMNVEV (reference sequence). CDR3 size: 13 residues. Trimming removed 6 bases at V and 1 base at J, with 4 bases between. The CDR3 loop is CASRRSGANVLTF. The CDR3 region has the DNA TGTGCCAGCAGGAGATCTGGGGCCAACGTCCTGACTTTC.

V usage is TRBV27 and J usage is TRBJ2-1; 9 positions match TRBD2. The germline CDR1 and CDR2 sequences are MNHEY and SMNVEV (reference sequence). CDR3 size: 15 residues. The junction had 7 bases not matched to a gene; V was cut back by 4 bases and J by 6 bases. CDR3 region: CASSSVGLASNEQFF. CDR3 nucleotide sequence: TGTGCCAGCAGTTCGGTGGGACTAGCTAGCAATGAGCAGTTCTTC.

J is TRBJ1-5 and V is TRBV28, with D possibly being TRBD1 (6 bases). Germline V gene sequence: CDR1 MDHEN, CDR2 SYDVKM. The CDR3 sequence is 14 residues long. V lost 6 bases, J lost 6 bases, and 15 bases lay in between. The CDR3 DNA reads TGTGCCAGCAGCATGACAGGACGCGGTCAGCCCCAGCATTTT. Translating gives CASSMTGRGQPQHF.

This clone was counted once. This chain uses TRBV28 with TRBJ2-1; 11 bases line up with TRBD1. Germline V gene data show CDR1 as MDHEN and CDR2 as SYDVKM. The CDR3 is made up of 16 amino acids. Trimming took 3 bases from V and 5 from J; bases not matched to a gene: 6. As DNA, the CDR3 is TGTGCCAGCAGTTTTGGGACAGGGGGTCGAAACAATGAGCAGTTCTTC. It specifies CASSFGTGGRNNEQFF.

The CDR3 loop reads CSVDRVSYGYTF. CDR3 DNA sequence: TGCAGCGTTGACCGAGTGTCCTATGGCTACACCTTC. V gene TRBV29-1 combines with J gene TRBJ1-2; no firm D call. The CDR3 has 12 amino acids. Germline V gene sequence: CDR1 SQVTM, CDR2 ANQGSEA. The V and J ends lost 3 bases and 4 bases respectively, with 9 bases between them.

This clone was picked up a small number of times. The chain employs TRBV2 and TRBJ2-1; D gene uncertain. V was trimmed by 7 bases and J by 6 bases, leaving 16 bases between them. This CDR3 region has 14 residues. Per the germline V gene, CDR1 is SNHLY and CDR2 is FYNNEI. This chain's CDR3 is CASNPYASRNEQFF. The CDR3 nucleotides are TGTGCCAGCAACCCCTACGCTAGTCGCAATGAGCAGTTCTTC.

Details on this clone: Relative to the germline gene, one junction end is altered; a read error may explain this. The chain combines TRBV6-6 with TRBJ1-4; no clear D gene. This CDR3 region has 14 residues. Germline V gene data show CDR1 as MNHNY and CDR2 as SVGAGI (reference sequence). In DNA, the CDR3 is TGTGCCAGCAGTGACTCCGGAACTAATGAAAAACTGTTTTTT. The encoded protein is CASSDSGTNEKLFF.

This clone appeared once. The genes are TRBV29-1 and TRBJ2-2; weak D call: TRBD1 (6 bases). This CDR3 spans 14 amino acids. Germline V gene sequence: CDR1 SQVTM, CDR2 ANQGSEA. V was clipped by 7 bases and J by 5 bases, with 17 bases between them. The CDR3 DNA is TGCAGCGCTAGGGGACACCACCTAACCGGGGAGCTGTTTTTT. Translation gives CSARGHHLTGELFF.

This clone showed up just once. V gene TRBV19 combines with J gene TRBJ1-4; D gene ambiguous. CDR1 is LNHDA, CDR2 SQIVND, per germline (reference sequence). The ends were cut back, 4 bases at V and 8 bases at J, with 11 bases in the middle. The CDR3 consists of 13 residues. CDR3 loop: CASSTGTGEKLFF. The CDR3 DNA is TGTGCCAGTAGTACAGGTACGGGGGAAAAACTGTTTTTT.

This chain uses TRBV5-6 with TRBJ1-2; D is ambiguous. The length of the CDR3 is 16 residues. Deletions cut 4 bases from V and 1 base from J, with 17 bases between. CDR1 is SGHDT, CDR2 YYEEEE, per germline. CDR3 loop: CASSLGRREVNYGYTF. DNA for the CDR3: TGTGCCAGCAGCCTCGGGAGGCGCGAAGTTAACTATGGCTACACCTTC.

CDR3 sequence reads: CASSPGQGAGETQYF. For the CDR3, the DNA is TGTGCCAGCAGCCCCGGACAGGGGGCGGGGGAGACCCAGTACTTC. The genes are TRBV11-2 and TRBJ2-5; TRBD1 matches 11 bases. The CDR3 length is 15 residues. Per germline, CDR1 SGHAT and CDR2 FQNNGV. Trimming took 5 bases from V and 5 from J; bases not matched to a gene: 7.

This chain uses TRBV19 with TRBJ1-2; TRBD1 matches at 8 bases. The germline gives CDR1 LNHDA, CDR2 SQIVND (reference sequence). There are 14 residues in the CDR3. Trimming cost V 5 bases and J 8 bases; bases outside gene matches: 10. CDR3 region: CASSDRDRISGYTF. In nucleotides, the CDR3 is TGTGCCAGTAGTGACCGGGACAGGATCTCGGGCTACACCTTC.